The 4 T cell receptor beta chains in this list originate from one sample, sequenced in a study of T-cell reconstitution after alpha-beta-depleted transplantation in children. Unique molecular identifiers were used to barcode this TCRbeta library. From the PCR reads, TCRdb called clonotypes with MiXCR, one entry per CDR3 protein. The sample holds approximately 100,000 distinct CDR3 sequences; 9% to 15% are singletons and the top ten take about 15%. Sequences were derived from PBMCs from the stem cell graft donor, sampled from the stem cell graft. These receptors all come from a human donor who donated a stem cell graft to a child with inherited bone marrow failure.

This clonotype was observed at least ten times. The chain employs TRBV12-3 or TRBV12-4 and TRBJ2-7; 9 bases map to TRBD2. The CDR3 spans 13 residues. Trimming removed 3 bases from V and 5 bases from J; junction bases left unmatched: 2. Here the CDR3 reads CASSFSGGNEQYF. The DNA for the CDR3 is TGTGCCAGCAGTTTTAGCGGGGGTAACGAGCAGTACTTC.

This clonotype occurred many times. The rearrangement joins TRBV5-1 to TRBJ2-2; 9 bases are a match to TRBD1. Trimming took 0 bases from V and 6 from J; bases not matched to a gene: 9. CDR1 SGHRS and CDR2 YFSETQ come from the germline V gene. This CDR3 is built from 17 residues. In DNA form, the CDR3 reads TGCGCCAGCAGCTTGGAACTCCGACAGGGGGTGTCCGGGGAGCTGTTTTTT. Protein sequence: CASSLELRQGVSGELFF. The full variable domain, in which reference TRBV5-1 and TRBJ2-2 provide the parts outside the CDR3, is KAGVTQTPRYLIKTRGQQVTLSCSPISGHRSVSWYQQTPGQGLQFLFEYFSETQRNKGNFPGRFSGRQFSNSRSEMNVSTLELGDSALYLCASSLELRQGVSGELFFGEGSRLTVL.

This clonotype turned up a few times. The CDR3 DNA reads as TGTGCCAGCAGCTTGGGGGTGTCTAGCACAGATACGCAGTATTTT. It codes for CASSLGVSSTDTQYF. The V call is TRBV5-4, the J call TRBJ2-3; unclear D gene. Germline-derived CDR1 and CDR2 are SGHNT and YYREEE (reference sequence). V lost 0 bases, J lost 0 bases, and 8 bases lay in between. The CDR3 spans 15 residues.

This clonotype was recorded many times. V is TRBV6-1 and J is TRBJ2-3; TRBD2 matches at 11 bases. The CDR3 extends over 18 amino acids. V shed 7 bases and J 0 bases; nucleotides not matched to a gene: 12. Germline-derived CDR1 and CDR2 are MNHNS and SASEGT. DNA of the CDR3: TGTGCCAGCAACCTAGGGACTAGCGGAAGACCTAGCACAGATACGCAGTATTTT. Translation: CASNLGTSGRPSTDTQYF.